This T cell receptor (beta chain) originates from a study of blood T cell repertoires in COVID-19. Per germline, CDR1 SQVTM and CDR2 ANQGSEA. CDR3 length: 15 residues. The V segment lost 6 bases and the J segment 5 bases; nucleotides outside the gene matches: 14. Those enrolled, adults aged about 18 to 95 years, came from about two dozen US areas. Clinical histories supplied by participants themselves formed the basis of cohort assignment. Clones were sequenced by immunoSEQ multiplex PCR, and TCRdb holds only the in-frame ones, with some missing. The sample lists approximately 230,000 clones, 80% to 90% occurring once.

This chain links TRBV29-1 with TRBJ2-5, with 8 nucleotides matching TRBD1. The clonotype was recovered from a woman in her 50s with acute COVID-19. The sequencing input was PBMCs or T cells enriched from blood (not recorded which). CDR3 nucleotides: TGCAGCGTGGGGACGGACAGGGCGGTCGGGGAGACCCAGTACTTC. Its translation: CSVGTDRAVGETQYF.